This T cell receptor beta chain came from a study of OX40 agonist ivuxolimab in advanced cancers. About the investigation overall: Ivuxolimab, which targeted the costimulatory receptor OX40 (CD134), was an agonistic, fully human IgG2 monoclonal antibody. Intravenous ivuxolimab was administered to patients every 2 weeks at six dose levels: 0.01, 0.1, 0.3, 1.5, 3 and 10 mg/kg. Of the roughly 51 dose-escalation patients, hepatocellular carcinoma was present in 19, melanoma in approximately 15, renal cell carcinoma in 9 and head and neck cancer in 9. A male proportion of under 85% and a mean age of 60 years, ranging from roughly 23 to 85, were recorded for the dose-escalation cohort. Prior anti-PD-1, anti-PD-L1 or anti-CTLA-4 therapy was permitted, and approximately 40% of dose-escalation patients had received checkpoint inhibitors. Three dose-escalation patients achieved partial responses, one with hepatocellular carcinoma and two with cutaneous melanoma. The point of sequencing TCRbeta in the periphery was to test whether ivuxolimab changed TCR sequence diversity and drove clonal T-cell expansion. The monotherapy dose-escalation portion (N ≈ 52 patients) of the phase I ivuxolimab trial is reported in the paper.

This clone appeared a few times. Its antigen specificity is not known. No much larger clonotype is one base removed from it; base qualities were not supplied. The trial excluded patients who had a history of autoimmune disease or were on systemic immunosuppression. Peripheral blood for TCR sequencing was collected from all dose cohorts at baseline, on cycle 4 day 1, and on cycle 7 day 1. Samples were obtained from an open-label, multicenter, first-in-human phase I dose-escalation trial of ivuxolimab. Adults with locally advanced or metastatic head and neck squamous cell, hepatocellular, melanoma or renal cell carcinoma were enrolled in the trial. Before TCR sequencing, CD4+ and CD8+ T cells were separately sorted from peripheral blood. Broader findings and caveats from the paper: At doses from 0.1 to 3.0 mg/kg, clonal expansion was seen in both CD4+ and CD8+ blood T cells between baseline and week 6. Low levels of normalized T-cell clonal expansion were also seen in some patients who did not respond. The antigen specificity of the clonally expanded peripheral T cells was not determined. After ivuxolimab, CD8+ T cells had more expanded clones than CD4+ T cells on average. In partial responders in the 0.1-3.0 mg/kg groups, normalized peripheral clonal expansion was found to be among the lowest, especially among CD8+ T cells.

The CDR3 numbers 13 residues from cysteine through phenylalanine. This entry keeps only the CDR3 DNA: 39 bases, framed from base 1. Relative to germline, V is 5 bases shorter and J is 5 bases shorter, with 12 bases between their ends. CDR1 and CDR2 are read off the germline V gene as SQVTM and ANQGSEA. Genomic DNA was isolated from the sorted cells so that the TCRbeta CDR3 region could be sequenced. The immunoSEQ Assay was used to sequence the TCRbeta CDR3 regions. Entries here come from immuneACCESS through TCRdb and include only in-frame sequences with V and J called. Some clones fail to appear in such tables; in the studies checked, an unresolved V gene covers under half of the shortfall, and the cause of the remainder is unknown. The sample table holds about 77,000 clones, of which 80% to 90% were seen once. The leading ten clones occupy 0.76% of the sample.

Recombination joined TRBV29-1 with TRBJ2-2, and perhaps TRBD2 as D gene, on 5 matching bases. This sequence was found in an adult with an advanced solid tumor such as melanoma, head and neck, liver or kidney cancer. Sequenced material: CD4+ or CD8+ T cells sorted from blood, taken in a trial of the OX40 agonist ivuxolimab. The nucleotide sequence is TGCAGCGTTACTAGAAGCGGAACCGGGGAGCTGTTTTTT. It specifies CSVTRSGTGELFF.